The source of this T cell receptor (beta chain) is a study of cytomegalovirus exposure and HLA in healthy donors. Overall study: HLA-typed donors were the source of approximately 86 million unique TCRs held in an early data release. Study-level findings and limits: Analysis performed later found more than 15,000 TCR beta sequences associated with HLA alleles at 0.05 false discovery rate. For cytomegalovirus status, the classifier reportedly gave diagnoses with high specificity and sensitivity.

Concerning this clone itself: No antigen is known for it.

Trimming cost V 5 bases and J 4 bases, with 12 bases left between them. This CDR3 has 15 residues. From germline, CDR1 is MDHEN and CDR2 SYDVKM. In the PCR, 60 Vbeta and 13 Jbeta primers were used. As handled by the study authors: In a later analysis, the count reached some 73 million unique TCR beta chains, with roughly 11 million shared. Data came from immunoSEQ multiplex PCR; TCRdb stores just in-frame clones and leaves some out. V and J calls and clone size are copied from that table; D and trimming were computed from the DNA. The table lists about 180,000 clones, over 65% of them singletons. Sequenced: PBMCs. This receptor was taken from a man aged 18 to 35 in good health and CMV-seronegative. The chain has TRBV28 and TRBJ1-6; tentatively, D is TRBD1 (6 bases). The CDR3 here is CASSPTTGYNSPLHF. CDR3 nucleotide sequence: TGTGCCAGCAGTCCAACGACAGGATATAATTCACCCCTCCACTTT.